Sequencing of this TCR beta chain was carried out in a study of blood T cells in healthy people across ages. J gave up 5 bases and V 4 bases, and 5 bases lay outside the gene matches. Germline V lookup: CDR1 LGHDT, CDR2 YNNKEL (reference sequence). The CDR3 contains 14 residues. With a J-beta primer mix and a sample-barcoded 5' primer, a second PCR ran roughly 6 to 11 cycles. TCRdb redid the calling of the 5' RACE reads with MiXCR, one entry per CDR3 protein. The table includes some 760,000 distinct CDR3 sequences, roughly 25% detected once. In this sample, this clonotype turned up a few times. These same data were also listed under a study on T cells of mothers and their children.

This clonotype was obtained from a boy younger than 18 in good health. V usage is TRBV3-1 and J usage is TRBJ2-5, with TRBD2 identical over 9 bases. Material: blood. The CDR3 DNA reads TGTGCCAGCAGCCCCAGCGGGGGGAGTGAGACCCAGTACTTC. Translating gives CASSPSGGSETQYF.